One and the same sample provided the 31 T cell receptor beta chains below, sequenced in a study of cytomegalovirus exposure and HLA in healthy donors. PCR primers comprised 60 Vbeta and 13 Jbeta primers. Some clones are missing from TCRdb's copy, which holds only in-frame ones; the method was immunoSEQ multiplex PCR. In all, the sample yields 100,000 to 150,000 clones. Material for sequencing was PBMCs. The origin of the receptors is a man younger than 30 in good health and CMV-seronegative.

This rearrangement joins TRBV5-1 to TRBJ2-7, with D tentatively TRBD1 (6 bases). The CDR3 totals 13 residues. V was shortened by 0 bases and J by 6 bases, with 10 bases between the two germline ends. Germline CDR1 reads SGHRS; CDR2 reads YFSETQ. CDR3 amino acids: CASSLEPRGEQYF. CDR3 nucleotides: TGCGCCAGCAGCTTGGAGCCCAGGGGCGAGCAGTACTTC.

The chain links TRBV6-1 to TRBJ1-2; a possible D gene is TRBD1 (5 bases). There are 12 residues in the CDR3. Trimming shortened V by 9 bases and J by 3 bases, and 11 bases separated the two germline ends. CDR1 is MNHNS and CDR2 is SASEGT in the germline V gene. The CDR3 region is CASQGGDYGYTF. CDR3 DNA: TGTGCCAGTCAGGGAGGCGACTATGGCTACACCTTC.

The J gene is TRBJ2-3, the V gene TRBV15; tentatively, D is TRBD1 (5 bases). Trimming stripped 5 bases from V and 2 bases from J, with 26 bases between. Germline values: CDR1 LNHNV, CDR2 YYDKDF (reference sequence). The CDR3 is made up of 19 amino acids. This CDR3 is CATSDQSNAEAGYTDTQYF. DNA for the CDR3: TGTGCCACCAGCGATCAGAGCAATGCCGAAGCAGGGTACACAGATACGCAGTATTTT.

The V and J genes are TRBV11-2 and TRBJ2-7; 8 bases fit TRBD1. Trimming cost V 8 bases and J 0 bases; bases outside gene matches: 6. Germline CDR1 is SGHAT and CDR2 is FQNNGV. This CDR3 is 14 amino acids long. CDR3 sequence: CASQQGVGSYEQYF. As DNA, the CDR3 is TGTGCCAGCCAACAGGGGGTCGGCTCCTACGAGCAGTACTTC.

This chain joins TRBV7-9 and TRBJ1-1; 9 bases are shared with TRBD1. V gave up 4 bases and J gave up 4 bases; unmatched junction bases: 7. The CDR3 has 15 residues. Germline values: CDR1 SEHNR, CDR2 FQNEAQ (reference sequence). This CDR3 reads CASSWTGASATEAFF. In nucleotides, the CDR3 is TGTGCCAGCAGCTGGACAGGGGCCTCGGCCACTGAAGCTTTCTTT.

V usage is TRBV5-1 and J usage is TRBJ1-1; 7 bases map to TRBD1. Germline CDR1 is SGHRS and CDR2 is YFSETQ. V was clipped by 3 bases and J by 0 bases; unmatched bases: 11. The CDR3 consists of 17 residues. The CDR3 here is CASSSQGTVYMNTEAFF. CDR3 in DNA: TGCGCCAGCAGCTCCCAGGGGACAGTCTACATGAACACTGAAGCTTTCTTT. Full variable domain (rest looked up from reference TRBV5-1 and TRBJ1-1): KAGVTQTPRYLIKTRGQQVTLSCSPISGHRSVSWYQQTPGQGLQFLFEYFSETQRNKGNFPGRFSGRQFSNSRSEMNVSTLELGDSALYLCASSSQGTVYMNTEAFFGQGTRLTVV.

The chain couples TRBV7-9 to TRBJ2-5; TRBD2 matches 9 bases. The CDR3 loop spans 15 amino acids. CDR1 and CDR2 from the germline V gene are SEHNR and FQNEAQ (reference sequence). The V and J ends lost 3 bases and 4 bases, in that order; junction bases with no gene match: 6. The CDR3 region is CASSFGGGRVETQYF. The CDR3 DNA sequence: TGTGCCAGCAGCTTCGGGGGCGGGAGGGTAGAGACCCAGTACTTC. Complete variable domain (other parts from reference TRBV7-9 and TRBJ2-5): DTGVSQNPRHKITKRGQNVTFRCDPISEHNRLYWYRQTLGQGPEFLTYFQNEAQLEKSRLLSDRFSAERPKGSFSTLEIQRTEQGDSAMYLCASSFGGGRVETQYFGPGTRLLVL.

The chain is built from TRBV7-2 and TRBJ2-1; the D is unclear. The CDR3 runs 14 residues. The germline CDR1 and CDR2 sequences are SGHTA and FQGNSA. The V end lost 3 bases, the J end lost 7 bases, and 13 bases lay between the germline ends. The CDR3 sequence: CASSFLRGVNEQFF. Written as DNA, the CDR3 is TGTGCCAGCAGCTTTCTTCGAGGTGTGAATGAGCAGTTCTTC.

The chain uses TRBV6-5 and TRBJ1-2; TRBD1 aligns across 7 bases. The CDR3 is 14 residues long. Germline V gene lookup returns CDR1 MNHEY and CDR2 SVGAGI. With 6 bases clipped from V and 7 bases from J, the junction kept 11 bases outside the gene matches. The CDR3 region has the DNA TGTGCCAGCAGCCTAAACAGGGGAGCGGGTGGCTACACCTTC. It translates to CASSLNRGAGGYTF.

V is TRBV11-2 and J is TRBJ1-2; D remains ambiguous. V was trimmed by 0 bases and J by 8 bases, leaving 10 bases between them. CDR3 length equals 13 residues. Germline CDR1 and CDR2: SGHAT and FQNNGV. CDR3 sequence: CASSLEPGGGYTF. The CDR3 nucleotides read TGTGCCAGCAGCTTAGAACCGGGTGGGGGCTACACCTTC.

V and J are TRBV5-1 and TRBJ2-7; D call uncertain. The CDR3 sequence is 13 residues long. Germline loops: CDR1 SGHRS, CDR2 YFSETQ. With 6 bases removed from V and 0 bases from J, the gap between germline ends came to 10 bases. The DNA for the CDR3 is TGCGCCAGCACTACCGGGTCCTCCTACGAGCAGTACTTC. Its protein product is CASTTGSSYEQYF. Together with reference TRBV5-1 and TRBJ2-7, the CDR3 gives the full variable domain: KAGVTQTPRYLIKTRGQQVTLSCSPISGHRSVSWYQQTPGQGLQFLFEYFSETQRNKGNFPGRFSGRQFSNSRSEMNVSTLELGDSALYLCASTTGSSYEQYFGPGTRLTVT.

The chain employs TRBV27 and TRBJ1-1; 9 bases align to TRBD1. Germline lookup yields CDR1 MNHEY and CDR2 SMNVEV (reference sequence). V shed 5 bases and J 4 bases; nucleotides not matched to a gene: 11. CDR3 length: 16 residues. CDR3 coding DNA: TGTGCCAGCAGTCCTTCGGGACAGGGAATTGTCACTGAAGCTTTCTTT. Translation gives CASSPSGQGIVTEAFF.

CDR3 sequence reads: CATSRDSIREGTHTQYF. The CDR3 coding sequence is TGTGCCACCAGCAGAGATAGCATCCGGGAGGGGACGCATACGCAGTATTTT. This chain connects TRBV15 to TRBJ2-3, with 8 bases fitting TRBD2. The V and J ends lost 0 bases and 7 bases, in that order; junction bases with no gene match: 12. CDR3 length: 17 amino acids. CDR1 and CDR2 (germline): LNHNV, YYDKDF (reference sequence).

This chain connects TRBV4-2 to TRBJ2-7; perhaps TRBD2 as D (6 bases). Germline values: CDR1 LGHNA, CDR2 YNFKEQ. With 1 base removed from V and 1 base from J, the gap between germline ends came to 17 bases. The CDR3 covers 17 residues. The CDR3 spells CASSQGGEGGASYEQYF. DNA for the CDR3: TGTGCCAGCAGCCAAGGCGGGGAAGGCGGGGCTTCCTACGAGCAGTACTTC.

The chain recombines TRBV29-1 with TRBJ2-7; a possible D gene is TRBD2 (5 bases). Germline V gene lookup returns CDR1 SQVTM and CDR2 ANQGSEA. CDR3 length equals 12 residues. Trimming took off 6 bases at V and 7 bases at J, with 16 bases between the two ends. CDR3 in amino acids: CSVGKIPGEQYF. CDR3 bases: TGCAGCGTCGGTAAGATTCCGGGGGAGCAGTACTTC.

This rearrangement joins TRBV6-5 to TRBJ1-2, with TRBD1 identical over 8 bases. V lost 7 bases and J lost 4; bases outside the gene matches: 5. Germline V gene lookup returns CDR1 MNHEY and CDR2 SVGAGI. The CDR3 covers 13 residues. CDR3: CASKRTGSYGYTF. Here the CDR3 DNA reads TGTGCCAGCAAACGGACAGGGAGCTATGGCTACACCTTC.

The chain combines TRBV6-1 with TRBJ2-1; 11 nucleotides agree with TRBD2. The V and J ends lost 0 bases and 6 bases, in that order; junction bases with no gene match: 1. Per germline, CDR1 MNHNS and CDR2 SASEGT. CDR3 size: 15 residues. CDR3 amino acids: CASSEASGGANEQFF. The CDR3 DNA reads as TGTGCCAGCAGTGAAGCTAGCGGGGGGGCCAATGAGCAGTTCTTC.

The gene calls are TRBV9 and TRBJ1-5; D ambiguous. Germline V gives CDR1 SGDLS, CDR2 YYNGEE. Trimming removed 0 bases from V and 2 bases from J, with 6 bases in between. CDR3 length: 14 residues. The CDR3 DNA follows: TGTGCCAGCAGCGTAGATGCAGGCAATCAGCCCCAGCATTTT. Translated: CASSVDAGNQPQHF.

J is TRBJ1-1 and V is TRBV4-1; D remains ambiguous. The V end lost 2 bases, the J end lost 2 bases, and 9 bases lay between the germline ends. Germline CDR1 is MGHRA and CDR2 is YSYEKL. The CDR3 totals 14 residues. CDR3 DNA: TGCGCCAGCAGCCAATGGCAGATCAACACTGAAGCTTTCTTT. Residues: CASSQWQINTEAFF.

This sequence joins TRBV27 and TRBJ2-1; 10 bases agree with TRBD2. The CDR3 runs 16 residues. The junction had 14 bases not matched to a gene; V was cut back by 5 bases and J by 10 bases. Germline V lookup: CDR1 MNHEY, CDR2 SMNVEV (reference sequence). The CDR3 spells CASSPSLAGASREQFF. In DNA form, the CDR3 reads TGTGCCAGCAGTCCCTCTCTAGCGGGGGCCTCGAGGGAGCAGTTCTTC.

CDR3 nucleotide sequence: TGCGCCAGCAGCGAACGACCGGGACAGGGGGACAATGAGCAGTTCTTC. Translated, it gives CASSERPGQGDNEQFF. The chain has TRBV5-1 and TRBJ2-1; 11 positions agree with TRBD1. From germline, CDR1 is SGHRS and CDR2 YFSETQ. The V segment lost 4 bases and the J segment 5 bases; nucleotides outside the gene matches: 8. This CDR3 is 16 amino acids long.

The chain links TRBV4-1 to TRBJ2-1, with D perhaps TRBD2 (6 bases). The CDR3 covers 15 residues. From germline, CDR1 is MGHRA and CDR2 YSYEKL. V gave up 1 base and J gave up 2 bases, with 9 bases separating them. The CDR3: CASSQGGGTYNEQFF. The CDR3 DNA is TGCGCCAGCAGCCAAGGTGGGGGGACCTACAATGAGCAGTTCTTC.

The chain employs TRBV18 and TRBJ2-3; 10 nucleotides line up with TRBD2. CDR3 size: 16 residues. With 3 bases clipped from V and 6 bases from J, the junction kept 9 bases outside the gene matches. Germline V lookup: CDR1 KGHSH, CDR2 LQKENI. CDR3 coding DNA: TGTGCCAGCTCACCTATACAAACTAGCGGGAAGGATACGCAGTATTTT. Amino acids: CASSPIQTSGKDTQYF.

J is TRBJ2-6 and V is TRBV27, with 8 bases aligning to TRBD1. Germline CDR1 is MNHEY and CDR2 is SMNVEV (reference sequence). The CDR3 is 16 amino acids. Trimming at V came to 5 bases and at J to 0 bases, leaving 3 bases not matched to a gene. The CDR3 region has the DNA TGTGCCAGCAGTAGACAGGGGTTCTCTGGGGCCAACGTCCTGACTTTC. Its translation is CASSRQGFSGANVLTF.

The chain recombines TRBV5-4 with TRBJ1-6; unclear D gene. This CDR3 comprises 16 residues. Germline V CDR1 and CDR2: SGHNT, YYREEE (reference sequence). With 4 bases removed from V and 2 bases from J, the gap between germline ends came to 13 bases. The DNA for the CDR3 is TGTGCCAGCAGCCCCGGGAGAAACACCTATAATTCACCCCTCCACTTT. The encoded protein is CASSPGRNTYNSPLHF.

The chain links TRBV5-1 to TRBJ1-5; a weak D match, TRBD1 (6 bases). V was trimmed by 5 bases and J by 2 bases, leaving 11 bases between them. The CDR3 is made up of 14 amino acids. Germline values: CDR1 SGHRS, CDR2 YFSETQ. The CDR3 reads CASSQDSRNQPQHF. In nucleotides, the CDR3 is TGCGCCAGCAGTCAGGACAGTCGCAATCAGCCCCAGCATTTT.

This chain joins TRBV5-1 and TRBJ2-1, with TRBD1 matching over 9 bases. CDR3 length: 14 residues. J was trimmed by 3 bases and V by 7 bases; bases with no gene match: 5. The germline gives CDR1 SGHRS, CDR2 YFSETQ. CDR3: CASRSGQGYNEQFF. The CDR3 nucleotides read TGCGCCAGCCGGTCGGGACAGGGCTACAATGAGCAGTTCTTC.

The chain recombines TRBV7-9 with TRBJ2-1, with 8 bases fitting TRBD2. Germline loops: CDR1 SEHNR, CDR2 FQNEAQ (reference sequence). This CDR3 contains 13 residues. With V trimmed by 5 bases and J by 7 bases, 4 bases remained unmatched. The chain's CDR3 is CASSRAGVNEQFF. In DNA form, the CDR3 reads TGTGCCAGCAGCCGAGCGGGAGTAAATGAGCAGTTCTTC.

The chain couples TRBV6-1 to TRBJ2-7; the match to TRBD2 covers 7 bases. The CDR3 totals 15 residues. Looked up from germline, CDR1 is MNHNS and CDR2 is SASEGT. V shed 1 base, J shed 0 bases, and the junction held 3 bases outside the gene matches. The CDR3 coding sequence is TGTGCCAGCAGTGAAGGGGCTAGCGGCTCCTACGAGCAGTACTTC. It specifies CASSEGASGSYEQYF.

This CDR3 is CASSSPGQTYNEQFF. DNA for the CDR3: TGTGCCAGCAGTTCGCCGGGACAGACATACAATGAGCAGTTCTTC. The chain uses TRBV27 and TRBJ2-1, with 7 nucleotides matching TRBD1. V was pared by 4 bases and J by 4 bases, with 7 bases of the junction left unmatched. Germline V gene lookup returns CDR1 MNHEY and CDR2 SMNVEV (reference sequence). CDR3 length: 15 amino acids.

The DNA for the CDR3 is TGTGCCAGCAAGACTCGTAGCTCCTACGAGCAGTACTTC. It translates to CASKTRSSYEQYF. The chain carries TRBV6-1 and TRBJ2-7; no clear D gene. Trimming cost V 7 bases and J 0 bases, with 10 bases left between them. CDR1 and CDR2 from the germline V gene are MNHNS and SASEGT. CDR3 length: 13 residues.